The entry below describes one T cell receptor beta chain. The time point here: peripheral blood 6 weeks after treatment start. This record comes from a study of PD-L1 blockade in urothelial cancer. From germline, CDR1 is LNHDA and CDR2 SQIVND (reference sequence). The CDR3 consists of 14 residues. After removal of 2 bases from V and 3 bases from J, the junction contained 3 bases not matched to a gene. Clones were sequenced by immunoSEQ multiplex PCR, and TCRdb holds only the in-frame ones, with some missing. The data contain around 47,000 clones, almost 85% of them singletons. V is TRBV19 and J is TRBJ2-7, with TRBD1 matching over 8 bases. The sequencing here drew on PBMCs, taken around atezolizumab (anti-PD-L1) treatment. This receptor was identified in a man aged 60 to 75 with urothelial cancer. In DNA form, the CDR3 reads TGTGCCAGTAGTATAACAGGGGGAGGCTACGAGCAGTACTTC. Translation: CASSITGGGYEQYF.